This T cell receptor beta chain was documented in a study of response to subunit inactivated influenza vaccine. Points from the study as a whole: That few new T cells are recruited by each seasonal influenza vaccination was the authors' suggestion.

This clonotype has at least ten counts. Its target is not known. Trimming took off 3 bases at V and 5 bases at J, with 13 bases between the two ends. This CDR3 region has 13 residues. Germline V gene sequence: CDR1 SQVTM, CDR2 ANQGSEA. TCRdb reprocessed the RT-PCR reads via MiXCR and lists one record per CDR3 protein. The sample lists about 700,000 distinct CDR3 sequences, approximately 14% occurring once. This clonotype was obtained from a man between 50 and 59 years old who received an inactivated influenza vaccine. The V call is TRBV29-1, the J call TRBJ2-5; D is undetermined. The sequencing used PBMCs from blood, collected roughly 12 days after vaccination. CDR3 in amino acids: CSVDGPQGETQYF. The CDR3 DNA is TGCAGCGTTGACGGTCCTCAAGGGGAGACCCAGTACTTC.